Listed below are T cell receptor beta chains from one sample, sequenced in a study of siplizumab effects on memory and regulatory T cells. Here immunoSEQ multiplex PCR was the method, and the copy in TCRdb shows in-frame clones only, minus some. Among 90,000 to 110,000 clones listed, approximately 90% were seen once. Sequencing was carried out using Tregs sorted from blood. All receptors derive from a human donor in good health. CDR3s include the opening cysteine and the closing phenylalanine or tryptophan. Each record gives: D gene, V gene, clone size, J gene, CDR3 DNA, CDR3 protein. The D gene is left open where the match is weak. Size values are once, few and many counts, or a class for expanded clones, and some rows have none.

D: TRBD1
V: TRBV29-1
size: -
J: TRBJ2-1
DNA: TGCAGCGTTGGGAACAGGGGTGGAAATGAGCAGTTCTTC
CDR3: CSVGNRGGNEQFF

D: TRBD1
V: TRBV2
size: -
J: TRBJ2-2
DNA: TGTGCCAGCAGTCCTTACAGGGGCAGACTAGAGCTGTTTTTT
CDR3: CASSPYRGRLELFF

D: -
V: TRBV7-8
size: -
J: TRBJ2-5
DNA: TGTGCCAGCAGCTTTTCAGATCAAGAGACCCAGTACTTC
CDR3: CASSFSDQETQYF

D: -
V: TRBV5-6
size: -
J: TRBJ2-4
DNA: TGTGCCAGCAGCTTAGGTGGGGTGTACATTCAGTACTTC
CDR3: CASSLGGVYIQYF

D: -
V: TRBV18
size: -
J: TRBJ2-5
DNA: TGTGCCAGCTCACTAACACGGAGAAGCGAAGGGGAGACCCAGTACTTC
CDR3: CASSLTRRSEGETQYF

D: -
V: TRBV21-1
size: once
J: TRBJ1-1
DNA: TGTGCCAGCAGCAAAAGGAAAGGGGTGAACACTGAAGCTTTCTTT
CDR3: CASSKRKGVNTEAFF

D: -
V: TRBV5-1
size: -
J: TRBJ2-7
DNA: TGCGCCAGCAGCCAACAGGGTCTGGGCTACGAGCAGTACTTC
CDR3: CASSQQGLGYEQYF

D: TRBD1
V: TRBV9
size: -
J: TRBJ1-1
DNA: TGTGCCAGCAGCCCCCAGACAGGGTTGAACACTGAAGCTTTCTTT
CDR3: CASSPQTGLNTEAFF

D: -
V: TRBV10-3
size: -
J: TRBJ1-6
DNA: TGTGCCATCAGTCCGGGTTTAAATAATTCACCCCTCCACTTT
CDR3: CAISPGLNNSPLHF

D: -
V: TRBV2
size: -
J: TRBJ1-2
DNA: TGTGCCAGCAGGGTTTTTGTCGCCGAGGGCTACACCTTC
CDR3: CASRVFVAEGYTF

D: -
V: TRBV27
size: -
J: TRBJ2-4
DNA: TGTGCCAGCAGATCGTGGGTTGAGGACATTCAGTACTTC
CDR3: CASRSWVEDIQYF

D: -
V: TRBV11-3
size: -
J: TRBJ2-2
DNA: TGTGCCAGCAGCCTTAGTTTTTTGGGCACCGGGGAGCTGTTTTTT
CDR3: CASSLSFLGTGELFF

D: -
V: TRBV6-6
size: -
J: TRBJ2-7
DNA: TGTGCCAGCAGTTACATCCAGGGTTACTCCTACGAGCAGTACTTC
CDR3: CASSYIQGYSYEQYF

D: -
V: TRBV27
size: -
J: TRBJ1-3
DNA: TGTGCCAGCAGTTTGCTGGGGGCTGGAAACACCATATATTTT
CDR3: CASSLLGAGNTIYF

D: -
V: TRBV9
size: once
J: TRBJ2-3
DNA: TGTGCCAGCAGCGAGGGTTTTTTGGGGTTGGGGGCAGATACGCAGTATTTT
CDR3: CASSEGFLGLGADTQYF

D: -
V: TRBV10-3
size: -
J: TRBJ2-7
DNA: TGTGCCATCAGTGAAGAGCGGAGCTACGAGCAGTACTTC
CDR3: CAISEERSYEQYF

D: -
V: TRBV2
size: -
J: TRBJ1-4
DNA: TGTGCCAGCAGTGGAGGGACTGCAACTAATGAAAAACTGTTTTTT
CDR3: CASSGGTATNEKLFF

D: -
V: TRBV7-9
size: -
J: TRBJ1-4
DNA: TGTGCCAGCAGCCTCAGGGTTGGGGCTAATGAAAAACTGTTTTTT
CDR3: CASSLRVGANEKLFF

D: -
V: TRBV5-6
size: -
J: TRBJ2-4
DNA: TGTGCCAGCAGCAGAATCAGGGAGTCTACCAAAAACATTCAGTACTTC
CDR3: CASSRIRESTKNIQYF

D: TRBD2
V: TRBV4-1
size: -
J: TRBJ2-5
DNA: TGCGCCAGCAGCCCCCTGACTAGCGGGAGCCACCAAGAGACCCAGTACTTC
CDR3: CASSPLTSGSHQETQYF

D: TRBD2
V: TRBV5-1
size: -
J: TRBJ2-2
DNA: TGCGCCAGCAGCTTGCCTAGCGGGGGACCCACCGGGGAGCTGTTTTTT
CDR3: CASSLPSGGPTGELFF

D: TRBD2
V: TRBV19
size: -
J: TRBJ2-1
DNA: TGTGCCAGTAGTCTAAGGACTAGCGGTTATAGCTCCTACAATGAGCAGTTCTTC
CDR3: CASSLRTSGYSSYNEQFF

D: TRBD2
V: TRBV7-2
size: -
J: TRBJ2-2
DNA: TGTGCCAGCAGCCCACGCTCCGGGACTAGCGGGGGGGCCGGGGAGCTGTTTTTT
CDR3: CASSPRSGTSGGAGELFF

D: -
V: TRBV7-2
size: few
J: TRBJ1-2
DNA: TGTGCCAGCAGCTTAGAGCGTTCATCTACTGGGTATGGCTACACCTTC
CDR3: CASSLERSSTGYGYTF

D: -
V: TRBV10-3
size: -
J: TRBJ2-2
DNA: TGTGCCATCAAGGGGACCGGGGAGCTGTTTTTT
CDR3: CAIKGTGELFF

D: -
V: TRBV2
size: -
J: TRBJ1-5
DNA: TGTGCCAGCAGTGAACGGGGGAACCGCAATCAGCCCCAGCATTTT
CDR3: CASSERGNRNQPQHF

D: -
V: TRBV5-6
size: -
J: TRBJ1-1
DNA: TGTGCCAGCAGCTTGGCCGGCAGGTTGGGCACTGAAGCTTTCTTT
CDR3: CASSLAGRLGTEAFF

D: TRBD2
V: TRBV2
size: once
J: TRBJ2-7
DNA: TGTGCCAGCAGTTTAGCGGGAGTAGGCGAGCAGTACTTC
CDR3: CASSLAGVGEQYF

D: -
V: TRBV2
size: -
J: TRBJ1-2
DNA: TGTGCCAGCGGGCAGGGAAACTATGGCTACACCTTC
CDR3: CASGQGNYGYTF

D: -
V: TRBV9
size: -
J: TRBJ1-2
DNA: TGTGCCAGCAGCGTAGGGCCGGGGGGGGCCTATGGCTACACCTTC
CDR3: CASSVGPGGAYGYTF

D: -
V: TRBV7-9
size: -
J: TRBJ1-1
DNA: TGTGCCAGCAGCAAATCGTGGACGGGGAACACTGAAGCTTTCTTT
CDR3: CASSKSWTGNTEAFF

D: TRBD2
V: TRBV25-1
size: -
J: TRBJ2-2
DNA: TGTGCCAGCAGATCGATTCTAGCGGGAGGGCTGGCCACCGGGGAGCTGTTTTTT
CDR3: CASRSILAGGLATGELFF

D: -
V: TRBV2
size: -
J: TRBJ1-4
DNA: TGTGCCAGCAGTGAGCCGGCCCCGGTTGAAAAACTGTTTTTT
CDR3: CASSEPAPVEKLFF

D: -
V: TRBV11-2
size: once
J: TRBJ1-4
DNA: TGTGCCAGCAGCTTCTACAGTAGTTCTAATGAAAAACTGTTTTTT
CDR3: CASSFYSSSNEKLFF

D: -
V: TRBV18
size: -
J: TRBJ2-7
DNA: TGTGCCAGCTCGTATTTGAGGGGATCCTACGAGCAGTACTTC
CDR3: CASSYLRGSYEQYF

D: -
V: TRBV9
size: once
J: TRBJ2-7
DNA: TGTCCAGAGTCTGGCGGCGAGCAGTACTTC
CDR3: CPESGGEQYF

D: -
V: TRBV6-1
size: -
J: TRBJ2-3
DNA: TGTGCCAGCTCCGTGGGGCGGGTCCTCGGAGATACGCAGTATTTT
CDR3: CASSVGRVLGDTQYF

D: -
V: TRBV10-2
size: -
J: TRBJ2-3
DNA: TGCGCCAGCAGTGTTGGCCGGGGGCGAGCAGATACGCAGTATTTT
CDR3: CASSVGRGRADTQYF

D: TRBD1
V: TRBV7-8
size: -
J: TRBJ1-5
DNA: TGTGCCAGCAGCTTATTCAGGGGGGTTCAGCCCCAGCATTTT
CDR3: CASSLFRGVQPQHF

D: -
V: TRBV18
size: -
J: TRBJ2-2
DNA: TGTGCCAGCTCACGCGTCGGGGAGCTGTTTTTT
CDR3: CASSRVGELFF

D: -
V: TRBV5-1
size: -
J: TRBJ1-1
DNA: TGCGCCAGCAGCTTGGGACTCAAGAACACTGAAGCTTTCTTT
CDR3: CASSLGLKNTEAFF

D: -
V: TRBV7-9
size: -
J: TRBJ1-2
DNA: TGTGCCAGCAGCTTACCAGGGAACTATGGCTACACCTTC
CDR3: CASSLPGNYGYTF

D: -
V: TRBV29-1
size: -
J: TRBJ1-1
DNA: TGCAGCGTTGGCGAGGGGTCAGCTTTCTTT
CDR3: CSVGEGSAFF

D: TRBD1
V: TRBV5-1
size: -
J: TRBJ1-1
DNA: TGCGCCAGCAGGGCCGGGACAGGGCCAACTCAACGGAATTCGAACACTGAAGCTTTCTTT
CDR3: CASRAGTGPTQRNSNTEAFF

D: TRBD1
V: TRBV6-1
size: -
J: TRBJ2-3
DNA: TGTGCCGCGGGACAGGCAAGCACAGATACGCAGTATTTT
CDR3: CAAGQASTDTQYF

D: -
V: TRBV4-2
size: -
J: TRBJ1-1
DNA: TGTGCCAGCAGCCACACAGGGGAAGCTTTCTTT
CDR3: CASSHTGEAFF

D: TRBD2
V: TRBV2
size: -
J: TRBJ2-1
DNA: TGTGCCAGCACCGGGACTAGCGGGAGCAATGAGCAGTTCTTC
CDR3: CASTGTSGSNEQFF

D: -
V: TRBV2
size: once
J: TRBJ2-3
DNA: TGTGCCAGCCCCGCTGGGACTTCTAGCACAGATACGCAGTATTTT
CDR3: CASPAGTSSTDTQYF

D: -
V: TRBV4-2
size: -
J: TRBJ2-7
DNA: TGTGCCAGCAGCGTTCGAACAGGTTCCCTCCATTACGAGCAGTACTTC
CDR3: CASSVRTGSLHYEQYF

D: -
V: TRBV19
size: -
J: TRBJ1-4
DNA: TGTGCCAGTAACCGGCTCTCGACTCTTAATGAAAAACTGTTTTTT
CDR3: CASNRLSTLNEKLFF

D: -
V: TRBV19
size: -
J: TRBJ1-5
DNA: TGTGCCACCTCTGACAGGCGCTATCAGCCCCAGCATTTT
CDR3: CATSDRRYQPQHF

D: -
V: TRBV5-5
size: -
J: TRBJ2-7
DNA: TGTGCCAGCAGCTTGGACCCCCAGGTACCCTACGAGCAGTACTTC
CDR3: CASSLDPQVPYEQYF

D: -
V: TRBV29-1
size: -
J: TRBJ2-7
DNA: TGCAGCGTGCTTGTGGGGGGCGCCTACGAGCAGTACTTC
CDR3: CSVLVGGAYEQYF